Below are 26 T cell receptor beta chains sequenced from a single sample in a study of blood T cells in healthy people across ages. With a J-beta primer mix and a sample-barcoded 5' primer, a second PCR ran 7 to 11 cycles. TCRdb itself ran the 5' RACE reads through MiXCR, one entry per CDR3 protein. The sample yields roughly 730,000 distinct CDR3 sequences, roughly three fifths seen once. Sequencing used blood. The receptor source for this set is a man aged 40-49 years in good health.

This clonotype appeared many times. The gene calls are TRBV5-1 and TRBJ1-2; TRBD1 is a possible D gene (5 bases). V gave up 0 bases and J gave up 5 bases, with 17 bases separating them. Germline V gene data show CDR1 as SGHRS and CDR2 as YFSETQ. This CDR3 is built from 16 residues. The chain's CDR3 is CASSLGDSLRWYGYTF. The CDR3, as DNA: TGCGCCAGCAGCTTGGGAGACAGCCTCCGTTGGTATGGCTACACCTTC.

On this clonotype: One end of the junction does not line up with germline, which may come from a read error. The chain links TRBV5-1 to TRBJ2-3, with D perhaps TRBD2 (7 bases). Germline lookup yields CDR1 SGHRS and CDR2 YFSETQ. This CDR3 spans 16 amino acids. CDR3 region: CASSSRLAGATDAQYF. Written as DNA, the CDR3 is TGCGCCAGCAGCTCCAGGCTGGCGGGGGCCACAGATGCGCAGTATTTT.

The chain combines TRBV6-2 or TRBV6-3 with TRBJ2-2, with D perhaps TRBD2 (5 bases). The CDR3 has 14 residues. The V and J ends lost 10 bases and 1 base respectively, with 13 bases between them. Per germline, CDR1 MNHEY and CDR2 SVGEGT. CDR3 loop: CATSDFGNTGELFF. The CDR3 DNA reads TGTGCCACTTCGGACTTTGGGAACACCGGGGAGCTGTTTTTT.

The sample holds a few counts of this clonotype. V usage is TRBV5-1 and J usage is TRBJ2-7, with 10 nucleotides matching TRBD2. The V gene end was trimmed by 4 bases and the J gene end by 0 bases; junction bases not matched to a gene: 10. The CDR3 is made up of 17 amino acids. The germline gives CDR1 SGHRS, CDR2 YFSETQ. CDR3 residues: CASSPVVAGGLSYEQYF. CDR3 in DNA: TGCGCCAGCAGCCCCGTCGTAGCGGGAGGCCTCTCCTACGAGCAGTACTTC.

The CDR3: CSGGRGDTQYF. For the CDR3, the DNA is TGCAGTGGCGGGAGGGGGGATACGCAGTATTTT. The V gene is TRBV20-1, the J gene TRBJ2-3; 9 bases map to TRBD2. The CDR3 contains 11 residues. J was trimmed by 6 bases and V by 7 bases; bases with no gene match: 2. Germline-derived CDR1 and CDR2 are DFQATT and SNEGSKA (reference sequence).

V is TRBV7-9 and J is TRBJ2-5; perhaps TRBD1 as D (7 bases). Trimming removed 5 bases from V and 3 bases from J, with 19 bases in between. CDR1 and CDR2 from the germline V gene are SEHNR and FQNEAQ (reference sequence). CDR3 length: 16 residues. CDR3: CASSLSQGGGKETQYF. The CDR3 DNA reads TGTGCCAGCAGCCTCTCTCAGGGGGGCGGGAAAGAGACCCAGTACTTC. The full variable domain, its missing parts supplied by reference TRBV7-9 and TRBJ2-5, is DTGVSQNPRHKITKRGQNVTFRCDPISEHNRLYWYRQTLGQGPEFLTYFQNEAQLEKSRLLSDRFSAERPKGSFSTLEIQRTEQGDSAMYLCASSLSQGGGKETQYFGPGTRLLVL.

The gene calls are TRBV28 and TRBJ2-5, with 8 nucleotides matching TRBD1. The CDR3 runs to 15 residues. J gave up 4 bases and V 6 bases, and 10 bases lay outside the gene matches. Looked up from germline, CDR1 is MDHEN and CDR2 is SYDVKM. The CDR3 nucleotides are TGTGCCAGCAGCCCACCTCTTGACAGGGGAGAGACCCAGTACTTC. It codes for CASSPPLDRGETQYF.

The chain employs TRBV11-2 and TRBJ2-7, with 7 bases fitting TRBD1. The J call may be in error: the DNA end matches TRBJ2-5 better. This CDR3 contains 15 residues. Germline CDR1 and CDR2: SGHAT and FQNNGV. CDR3 sequence: CASSLRQGFTETQYF. In nucleotides, the CDR3 is TGTGCCAGCAGCTTAAGACAGGGCTTCACGGAGACCCAGTACTTC.

This clonotype has a handful of counts. This chain uses TRBV30 with TRBJ2-6, with no clear D. Germline-derived CDR1 and CDR2 are GTSNPN and SVGIG (reference sequence). The V end was cut by 3 bases, the J end by 0 bases, with 3 bases between. The CDR3 has 13 amino acids. CDR3 sequence: CAWRISGANVLTF. CDR3 nucleotide sequence: TGTGCCTGGAGAATCTCTGGGGCCAACGTCCTGACTTTC.

This chain's CDR3 is CASTDFGSYEQYF. As DNA, the CDR3 is TGTGCCAGCACAGACTTCGGCTCCTACGAGCAGTACTTC. The chain employs TRBV25-1 and TRBJ2-7; unclear D gene. V was pared by 7 bases and J by 0 bases, with 10 bases between. Germline V gives CDR1 MGHDK, CDR2 SYGVNS. CDR3 length: 13 amino acids.

This chain uses TRBV7-3 with TRBJ2-3, with 8 bases matching TRBD1. Losses at the gene ends were 2 bases for V and 2 bases for J; bases not matched to a gene: 9. Germline CDR1 SGHTA, CDR2 FQGTGA. This CDR3 is 17 amino acids long. The CDR3 sequence is CASSLRPGTGYTDTQYF. In nucleotides, the CDR3 is TGTGCCAGCAGCTTACGGCCTGGGACAGGTTACACAGATACGCAGTATTTT.

V usage is TRBV3-1 and J usage is TRBJ2-7, with no clear D. Germline-derived CDR1 and CDR2 are LGHDT and YNNKEL (reference sequence). The V gene lost 3 bases and the J gene lost 3 bases, with 3 bases spanning the gap. There are 11 residues in the CDR3. The CDR3 sequence: CASSQYYEQYF. DNA for the CDR3: TGTGCCAGCAGCCAGTACTACGAGCAGTACTTC.

The chain is built from TRBV5-1 and TRBJ2-7, with D perhaps TRBD2 (5 bases). With 4 bases removed from V and 6 bases from J, the gap between germline ends came to 17 bases. CDR1 and CDR2 (germline): SGHRS, YFSETQ. This CDR3 is 14 amino acids long. Here the CDR3 DNA reads TGCGCCAGCAGCCAACTACGTGAGGGTTCCGAGCAGTACTTC. As protein: CASSQLREGSEQYF.

CDR3 loop: CASSSPPGAGQITDTQYF. CDR3 nucleotide sequence: TGTGCCAGCAGCTCACCCCCGGGAGCGGGACAGATCACAGATACGCAGTATTTT. The chain recombines TRBV7-9 with TRBJ2-3, with D perhaps assigned TRBD1 or TRBD2 (7 bases each). This CDR3 region has 18 residues. With 4 bases removed from V and 2 bases from J, the gap between germline ends came to 22 bases. Germline assignment: CDR1 SEHNR and CDR2 FQNEAQ (reference sequence).

This chain joins TRBV20-1 and TRBJ2-7; TRBD1 might be the D (6 bases). Trimming stripped 6 bases from V and 4 bases from J, with 13 bases between. Looked up from germline, CDR1 is DFQATT and CDR2 is SNEGSKA (reference sequence). The CDR3 runs 12 residues. The CDR3 here is CSARIRGYEQYF. The CDR3 DNA is TGCAGTGCGCGGATTAGGGGGTACGAGCAGTACTTC.

The chain couples TRBV7-9 to TRBJ2-1; 10 positions agree with TRBD1. V lost 5 bases to trimming and J lost 7 bases; unmatched junction nucleotides: 8. The CDR3 has 15 residues. Germline V gives CDR1 SEHNR, CDR2 FQNEAQ (reference sequence). The DNA for the CDR3 is TGTGCCAGCAGCCCACACGGGGACAGGGGTAATGAGCAGTTCTTC. Its protein product is CASSPHGDRGNEQFF.

V is TRBV2 and J is TRBJ2-1, with D perhaps being TRBD1 or TRBD2 (5 bases each). Germline CDR1 reads SNHLY; CDR2 reads FYNNEI. The CDR3 has 15 residues. The V gene lost 6 bases and the J gene lost 7 bases, with 19 bases spanning the gap. The chain's CDR3 is CASSEPPGRINEQFF. The DNA of the CDR3 is TGTGCCAGCAGCGAACCTCCGGGACGCATAAATGAGCAGTTCTTC.

This clonotype was detected a few times. The chain recombines TRBV5-1 with TRBJ2-7; a weak D match, TRBD2 (7 bases). Germline CDR1 and CDR2: SGHRS and YFSETQ. The CDR3 sequence is 16 residues long. V gave up 6 bases and J gave up 2 bases, with 21 bases separating them. Written as DNA, the CDR3 is TGCGCCAGCACCCCCGGCGGGGGCCAACCTGCCTACGAGCAGTACTTC. The encoded protein is CASTPGGGQPAYEQYF.

The rearrangement uses TRBV7-3 and TRBJ2-1; D not certain. This CDR3 spans 13 amino acids. Trimming took 5 bases from V and 8 from J, leaving 13 bases between them. Germline assignment: CDR1 SGHTA and CDR2 FQGTGA. The CDR3 reads CASSPTSWDEQFF. DNA for the CDR3: TGTGCCAGCAGCCCGACCAGTTGGGATGAGCAGTTCTTC.

This clonotype was recorded once. The chain combines TRBV4-3 with TRBJ1-5; D call uncertain. CDR1 and CDR2 from the germline V gene are LGHNA and YSLEER. The CDR3 has 15 residues. V shed 1 base and J shed 2 bases, with 9 bases lying between them. DNA for the CDR3: TGCGCCAGCAGCCAAGGTCGCCAGGGCAATCAGCCCCAGCATTTT. This translates into CASSQGRQGNQPQHF.

In this sample, this clonotype turned up many times. The gene calls are TRBV20-1 and TRBJ1-2; D remains unclear. Germline V gene data show CDR1 as DFQATT and CDR2 as SNEGSKA (reference sequence). The CDR3 sequence is 14 residues long. Trimming cost V 4 bases and J 4 bases, with 16 bases left between them. The CDR3 here is CSAISPYGPYGYTF. CDR3 sequence (DNA): TGCAGTGCTATATCCCCTTATGGCCCCTATGGCTACACCTTC.

The chain uses TRBV28 and TRBJ2-1; D remains unclear. Trimming removed 1 base at V and 3 bases at J, with 10 bases between. Per the germline V gene, CDR1 is MDHEN and CDR2 is SYDVKM. The CDR3 covers 15 residues. The CDR3 here is CASSLLDRLYNEQFF. In DNA form, the CDR3 reads TGTGCCAGCAGTTTATTAGATCGGCTCTACAATGAGCAGTTCTTC.

In its sample, this clonotype was seen many times. V gene TRBV4-3 combines with J gene TRBJ2-1; D not resolved. The CDR3 runs to 14 residues. V shed 1 base and J shed 4 bases, with 8 bases lying between them. Germline CDR1 LGHNA, CDR2 YSLEER. CDR3 nucleotides: TGCGCCAGCAGCCAAGGGGCGAATTACAATGAGCAGTTCTTC. This codes for CASSQGANYNEQFF.

This clonotype was seen a handful of times. V gene TRBV21-1 combines with J gene TRBJ2-3; the table's D gene call, TRBD1, was not cross checked with the DNA. TRBV21-1 is a documented pseudogene. This CDR3 is built from 17 residues. The CDR3 DNA follows: TGTGCCAGCAGCGGTCCCCCCAGCGAGGGGGGCACAGATACGCAGTATTTT. Protein product: CASSGPPSEGGTDTQYF.

This clonotype has a handful of counts. This rearrangement joins TRBV2 to TRBJ2-5; D is perhaps TRBD1 (6 bases). CDR3 length equals 14 residues. Germline V CDR1 and CDR2: SNHLY, FYNNEI. V dropped 8 bases and J dropped 2 bases, with 15 bases sitting between them. In nucleotides, the CDR3 is TGTGCCAGCGAACTCGCGGACAGACAAGAGACCCAGTACTTC. This sequence encodes CASELADRQETQYF.

This chain joins TRBV18 and TRBJ1-6; no firm D call. This CDR3 is built from 14 residues. V was cut by 3 bases and J by 8 bases, with 11 bases left in between. The germline V gene encodes CDR1 KGHSH and CDR2 LQKENI. The CDR3 DNA sequence: TGTGCCAGCTCACCCCGGACGGGAGATTCACCCCTCCACTTT. It translates to CASSPRTGDSPLHF.